The source of this T cell receptor (beta chain) is a study of human T cells and chemical hapten exposure. Study-wide background: Diagnoses of alopecia areata, totalis or universalis occurred in mostly female patients.

Time point meaning: patch test 1, 2 weeks after DPC sensitization. Described treatment: therapeutic diphenylcyclopropenone sensitization with weekly scalp DPC. Study results and caveats: Positive correlation was observed between PT1 expanded TCR counts and patch test score.

In TCRdb, the RACE reads were re-called with MiXCR into one record per CDR3 protein. The sample lists 84,000 or so distinct CDR3 sequences; more than 9% were seen once. The sample holds a few counts of this clonotype. The antigen remains unidentified. The germline CDR1 and CDR2 sequences are SQVTM and ANQGSEA. The CDR3 has 15 residues. V was clipped by 7 bases and J by 2 bases; unmatched bases: 6. The rearrangement uses TRBV29-1 and TRBJ2-3; TRBD2 agrees at 13 bases. The source was whole blood, collected in connection with sensitization to the hapten diphenylcyclopropenone (DPC). This sequence was found in a man in his forties with alopecia areata. Some clones in this sample may be carry-over from other donors' samples. CDR3 nucleotides: TGCAGCGGGAAGGGACTAGCGGGGCACACAGATACGCAGTATTTT. This translates into CSGKGLAGHTDTQYF.